This T cell receptor beta chain was sequenced in a study of Ad26.COV2.S vaccination and SARS-CoV-2 variants. TCRdb's copy holds only in-frame clones and misses some; the assay was immunoSEQ multiplex PCR. The sample has hundreds of thousands of clones; around 89% are singletons. On this clone itself: The antigen is undetermined.

Stated treatment: about 20 received Ad26.COV2.S at low or high dose, single or two shots; a few received placebo; per-sample allocation not given. The samples date from day 63 after the first vaccine or placebo injection. The vaccine delivered Wuhan-strain SARS-CoV-2 spike through an Ad26 vector. Study outcomes and limitations: Assessments of TCR breadth and depth may have underestimated the total T cell responses.

CDR1 and CDR2 from the germline V gene are KGHSH and LQKENI. Unmatched junction bases numbered 9, after V lost 3 bases and J lost 7 bases. The length of the CDR3 is 15 residues. The chain uses TRBV18 and TRBJ2-7; 10 bases agree with TRBD1. The source of this sequence is a person between 18 and 60 years old who received the Ad26.COV2.S COVID-19 vaccine or a placebo. Source: peripheral blood, taken in a trial of Ad26.COV2.S vaccine versus placebo. As DNA, the CDR3 is TGTGCCAGCTCACCGACCGGGACAGGGGCGGGGGAGCAGTACTTC. Translating it yields CASSPTGTGAGEQYF.